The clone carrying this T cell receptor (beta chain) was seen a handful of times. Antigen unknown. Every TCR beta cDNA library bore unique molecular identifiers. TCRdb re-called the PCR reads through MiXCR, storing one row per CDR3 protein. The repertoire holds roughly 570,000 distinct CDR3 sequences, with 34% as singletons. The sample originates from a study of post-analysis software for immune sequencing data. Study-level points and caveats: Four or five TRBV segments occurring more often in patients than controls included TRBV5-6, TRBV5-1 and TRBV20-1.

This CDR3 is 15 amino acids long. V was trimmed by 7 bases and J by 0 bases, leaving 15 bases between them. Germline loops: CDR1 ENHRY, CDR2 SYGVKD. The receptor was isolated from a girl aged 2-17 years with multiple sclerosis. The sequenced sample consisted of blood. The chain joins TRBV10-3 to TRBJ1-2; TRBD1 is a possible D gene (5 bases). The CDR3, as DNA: TGTGCCATCACCACGGGGGAATTGCCTAACTATGGCTACACCTTC. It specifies CAITTGELPNYGYTF.